Following are 28 T cell receptor beta chains from one sample sequenced in a study of molecular identifiers for immune sequencing clone quantification. TCRdb recomputed calls from the PCR reads with MiXCR, one row per CDR3 protein. The table records some 100,000 distinct CDR3 sequences, roughly 20% of them present only once. Material for sequencing was naive CD8+ T cells from blood, with Jurkat cell RNA spiked in. Subset here: FACS-sorted CD8+CD4-CCR7+CD45RA+ naive T cells. The origin of the receptors is a human donor in good health. Some libraries in this study had Jurkat cell RNA spiked in.

This clonotype showed up many times. This chain connects TRBV4-3 to TRBJ2-4; perhaps D is TRBD1 or TRBD2 (5 bases each). The CDR3 extends over 17 amino acids. Deletions cut 0 bases from V and 0 bases from J, with 12 bases between. Germline CDR1 is LGHNA and CDR2 is YSLEER. The CDR3 is CASSQDRGPLAKNIQYF. For the CDR3, the DNA is TGCGCCAGCAGCCAAGATAGGGGACCACTAGCCAAAAACATTCAGTACTTC.

In regard to this clonotype: It may be a read error: a sequence one base away is much more abundant. This chain links TRBV12-3 or TRBV12-4 with TRBJ1-1; D is unclear. CDR3 length: 14 residues. V lost 1 base and J 0 bases, leaving 6 bases between the germline ends. The CDR3 region is CASSLEMVNTEAFF. The CDR3 nucleotides read TGTGCCAGCAGTTTAGAGATGGTGAACACTGAAGCTTTCTTT.

This clonotype has ten or more counts. The V and J genes are TRBV5-4 and TRBJ2-3; the D is unclear. The CDR3 is 15 residues long. V lost 1 base to trimming and J lost 6 bases, with 15 bases between them. The germline V gene has CDR1 SGHNT and CDR2 YYREEE (reference sequence). In nucleotides, the CDR3 is TGTGCCAGCAGCTTGTTTTCCCTCCCCGAGGATACGCAGTATTTT. Protein product: CASSLFSLPEDTQYF. The entire variable domain, with the rest obtained from reference TRBV5-4 and TRBJ2-3, is as follows: ETGVTQSPTHLIKTRGQQVTLRCSSQSGHNTVSWYQQALGQGPQFIFQYYREEENGRGNFPPRFSGLQFPNYSSELNVNALELDDSALYLCASSLFSLPEDTQYFGPGTRLTVL.

To note about this clonotype: A read error may be the cause here, since a much bigger clone is one base away. The chain links TRBV13 to TRBJ2-5; perhaps TRBD2 as D (7 bases). Germline V gives CDR1 PRHDT, CDR2 FYEKMQ (reference sequence). The CDR3 contains 15 residues. The chain's CDR3 is CASSEQGDRGETQCF. The CDR3 nucleotides read TGTGCCAGCAGCGAACAGGGAGATCGGGGGGAGACCCAGTGCTTC.

This clonotype was recorded at least ten times. The gene calls are TRBV20-1 and TRBJ1-5, with unresolved D. Trimming removed 1 base at V and 7 bases at J, with 20 bases between. Germline V gives CDR1 DFQATT, CDR2 SNEGSKA (reference sequence). This CDR3 has 16 residues. The CDR3 DNA is TGCAGTGCTAGAGTGGGGTCCCCGGGCCGAGGGCAGCCCCAGCATTTT. Its translation is CSARVGSPGRGQPQHF.

This clonotype was counted ten times or more. The V gene is TRBV6-4, the J gene TRBJ2-1; D is undetermined. CDR3 length: 15 amino acids. Germline CDR1 reads MRHNA; CDR2 reads SNTAGT. The V end lost 4 bases, the J end lost 2 bases, and 12 bases lay between the germline ends. The CDR3: CASSAAATTYNEQFF. Written as DNA, the CDR3 is TGTGCCAGCAGTGCGGCGGCTACAACCTACAATGAGCAGTTCTTC.

This clonotype was picked up many times. The chain has TRBV6-4 and TRBJ1-3, with D unresolved. Germline V gene lookup returns CDR1 MRHNA and CDR2 SNTAGT. Trimming took off 8 bases at V and 4 bases at J, with 18 bases between the two ends. This CDR3 comprises 15 residues. CDR3 coding DNA: TGTGCCAGCCATTTAGAAGGCAGTTCGGGAAACACCATATATTTT. Translating it yields CASHLEGSSGNTIYF.

This clonotype was picked up many times. The rearrangement joins TRBV30 to TRBJ2-3; 10 nucleotides line up with TRBD2. There are 15 residues in the CDR3. Trimming cost V 4 bases and J 4 bases; bases outside gene matches: 8. In germline, CDR1 is GTSNPN, CDR2 SVGIG (reference sequence). The chain's CDR3 is CAWKLWSGGADTQYF. CDR3 nucleotide sequence: TGTGCCTGGAAATTGTGGAGCGGGGGGGCAGATACGCAGTATTTT.

This clonotype occurred many times. The J gene is TRBJ2-2, the V gene TRBV4-1, with 7 bases aligning to TRBD2. Trimming cost V 1 base and J 6 bases; bases outside gene matches: 5. This CDR3 spans 15 amino acids. The germline V gene encodes CDR1 MGHRA and CDR2 YSYEKL. The CDR3 reads CASSQVERGAGELFF. The CDR3 coding sequence is TGCGCCAGCAGCCAAGTTGAACGGGGGGCCGGGGAGCTGTTTTTT.

This clonotype has ten or more counts. This chain uses TRBV5-6 with TRBJ2-5; 7 bases line up with TRBD1. The CDR3 runs to 15 residues. The V gene end was trimmed by 1 base and the J gene end by 1 base; junction bases not matched to a gene: 4. The V gene's germline CDR1 is SGHDT and CDR2 YYEEEE. The CDR3 spells CASSLRTGRQETQYF. In DNA form, the CDR3 reads TGTGCCAGCAGCTTGAGGACAGGCCGCCAAGAGACCCAGTACTTC.

There are many counts of this clonotype. This sequence joins TRBV30 and TRBJ2-5; D is possibly TRBD2 (6 bases). CDR1 GTSNPN and CDR2 SVGIG come from the germline V gene (reference sequence). Trimming took 7 bases from V and 4 from J, leaving 19 bases between them. The CDR3 sequence is 14 residues long. CDR3 sequence reads: CAFDGTYTPETQYF. The CDR3 DNA reads TGTGCCTTTGATGGGACTTATACCCCAGAGACCCAGTACTTC.

The chain recombines TRBV3-2 with TRBJ1-1; whether TRBD1, the table's D call, matches the DNA was not checked. TRBV3-2 is annotated as a pseudogene. The CDR3 has 15 amino acids. The CDR3, as DNA: TGTGCCAGCAGCCAGGAAGGACGGGAGAACACTGAAGCTTTCTTT. As protein: CASSQEGRENTEAFF.

This clonotype was counted many times. The chain is built from TRBV5-6 and TRBJ2-7; D remains ambiguous. The germline gives CDR1 SGHDT, CDR2 YYEEEE. The CDR3 is made up of 15 amino acids. The V gene lost 3 bases and the J gene lost 4 bases, with 17 bases spanning the gap. In DNA form, the CDR3 reads TGTGCCAGCAGCTACGCCCCGGGCAGATCTTACGAGCAGTACTTC. It encodes CASSYAPGRSYEQYF. The full variable domain, in which reference TRBV5-6 and TRBJ2-7 provide the parts outside the CDR3, is DAGVTQSPTHLIKTRGQQVTLRCSPKSGHDTVSWYQQALGQGPQFIFQYYEEEERQRGNFPDRFSGHQFPNYSSELNVNALLLGDSALYLCASSYAPGRSYEQYFGPGTRLTVT.

This clonotype was observed at least ten times. V gene TRBV19 combines with J gene TRBJ2-2; TRBD1 or TRBD2 may be the D gene (5 bases each). Germline lookup yields CDR1 LNHDA and CDR2 SQIVND (reference sequence). V lost 9 bases and J 2 bases, leaving 19 bases between the germline ends. The CDR3 loop spans 16 amino acids. DNA of the CDR3: TGTGCCAGCATTCCAGACAGCGGAGCTAACACCGGGGAGCTGTTTTTT. Its translation is CASIPDSGANTGELFF.

Concerning this clonotype: This sequence may be a read error, since a much larger clone differs from it by one base. This chain joins TRBV5-6 and TRBJ2-7, with D maybe TRBD1 (6 bases). The CDR3 runs to 14 residues. Germline CDR1 SGHDT, CDR2 YYEEEE. The CDR3 protein is CGSSWGTSSYEQYF. The CDR3 DNA follows: TGTGGCAGCAGCTGGGGGACATCTTCCTACGAGCAGTACTTC.

This clonotype was seen repeatedly, ten times or more. The chain uses TRBV11-2 and TRBJ2-1; tentative D call: TRBD2 (6 bases). The CDR3 is made up of 16 amino acids. Germline loops: CDR1 SGHAT, CDR2 FQNNGV. Trimming cost V 4 bases and J 1 base, with 14 bases left between them. The CDR3 sequence is CASSSPGGPSYNEQFF. The CDR3, as DNA: TGTGCCAGCAGCTCTCCCGGGGGACCGTCCTACAATGAGCAGTTCTTC.

This clonotype was seen at least ten times. The rearrangement joins TRBV29-1 to TRBJ2-2; no definite D call. CDR1 SQVTM and CDR2 ANQGSEA come from the germline V gene. The CDR3 has 15 residues. V was clipped by 2 bases and J by 0 bases, with 10 bases between them. CDR3 sequence (DNA): TGCAGCGTTGAATCGGCACTCGCGAACACCGGGGAGCTGTTTTTT. This gives the protein CSVESALANTGELFF.

This clonotype was recorded at least ten times. The rearrangement joins TRBV28 to TRBJ2-3; 11 bases line up with TRBD2. Germline V CDR1 and CDR2: MDHEN, SYDVKM. Trimming cost V 1 base and J 3 bases; bases outside gene matches: 6. The CDR3 consists of 17 residues. The CDR3 region is CASSLFAGLAGTDTQYF. The CDR3 DNA reads TGTGCCAGCAGTTTATTCGCCGGACTAGCGGGTACAGATACGCAGTATTTT.

As concerns this clonotype: Its ends do not fully match the called genes, so a read error is possible. V gene TRBV2 combines with J gene TRBJ2-2, with 8 bases aligning to TRBD1. Germline V gene sequence: CDR1 SNHLY, CDR2 FYNNEI. The CDR3 has 15 residues. CDR3 sequence (DNA): TGTGCCAGCAGCAAGGACAGGGTAGGCACCGGGGAGCTGGTTTTT. It translates to CASSKDRVGTGELVF.

For this clonotype: It may be a read error: a sequence one base away is much more abundant. The CDR3 end shows no conserved phenylalanine or tryptophan, and so a read error is likely. The V and J genes are TRBV20-1 and TRBJ1-5; perhaps TRBD1 as D (6 bases). V shed 3 bases and J shed 6 bases, with 12 bases lying between them. There are 13 residues in the CDR3. Per germline, CDR1 DFQATT and CDR2 SNEGSKA (reference sequence). The CDR3 sequence is CSARDSQFQPQHS. The CDR3, as DNA: TGCAGTGCTAGGGACAGCCAGTTTCAGCCCCAGCATTCT.

In regard to this clonotype: Being one base from a much bigger clone, this may be a read error. The CDR3 carries no conserved terminal phenylalanine or tryptophan, so it likely arises from a read error. V usage is TRBV2 and J usage is TRBJ2-7; 9 nucleotides agree with TRBD1. The CDR3 is made up of 12 amino acids. From germline, CDR1 is SNHLY and CDR2 FYNNEI. Trimming removed 7 bases from V and 5 bases from J; junction bases left unmatched: 3. The CDR3 sequence: CASKTGGDEQYL. CDR3 coding DNA: TGTGCCAGCAAGACAGGGGGGGACGAGCAGTACCTC.

This clonotype was seen only a few times. Mismatch with germline at one junction end may stem from a read error. V is TRBV9 and J is TRBJ2-3, with 10 positions matching TRBD1. Germline values: CDR1 SGDLS, CDR2 YYNGEE. The CDR3 extends over 16 amino acids. The CDR3 region is CAGSEGDRGEADTQYF. Here the CDR3 DNA reads TGTGCCGGCAGCGAGGGGGACAGGGGTGAAGCAGATACGCAGTATTTT.

This clonotype has at least ten counts. DNA of the CDR3: TGCGCCAGCAGCCAAGATTACACGGCAGCAGACTACGAGCAGTACTTC. This codes for CASSQDYTAADYEQYF. The V gene is TRBV4-3, the J gene TRBJ2-7; no clear D. Trimming left V 0 bases short and J 3 bases short, with 15 bases between. This CDR3 has 16 residues. Germline values: CDR1 LGHNA, CDR2 YSLEER.

This clonotype was detected ten times or more. This chain uses TRBV12-3 or TRBV12-4 with TRBJ1-1, with TRBD1 matching over 7 bases. The CDR3 totals 15 residues. The J segment lost 1 base and the V segment lost 6 bases, leaving 8 bases of the junction unmatched. The CDR3, as DNA: TGTGCCAGCAGCACAGGGGAATCTTGGAACACTGAAGCTTTCTTT. Translated, it gives CASSTGESWNTEAFF.

Points on this clonotype: This may stem from a read error, because a much larger clone lies one nucleotide away. J is TRBJ2-3 and V is TRBV9; 9 bases map to TRBD2. The CDR3 is made up of 16 amino acids. The germline V gene encodes CDR1 SGDLS and CDR2 YYNGEE. V lost 0 bases and J lost 4; bases outside the gene matches: 6. The CDR3 DNA reads TGTGCCAGCAGCGTAGCTTGCGGGAGGGCCGCAGATACGCAGTATTTT. It translates to CASSVACGRAADTQYF. Supplemented by reference TRBV9 and TRBJ2-3, the full variable domain reads DSGVTQTPKHLITATGQRVTLRCSPRSGDLSVYWYQQSLDQGLQFLIQYYNGEERAKGNILERFSAQQFPDLHSELNLSSLELGDSALYFCASSVACGRAADTQYFGPGTRLTVL.

There are many counts of this clonotype. V and J are TRBV19 and TRBJ1-5; possibly TRBD1 for D (5 bases). Trimming shortened V by 7 bases and J by 6 bases, and 16 bases separated the two germline ends. The CDR3 length is 14 residues. CDR1 and CDR2 from the germline V gene are LNHDA and SQIVND (reference sequence). CDR3: CASNPFQGGQPQHF. The CDR3 DNA is TGTGCCAGTAACCCTTTCCAGGGAGGTCAGCCCCAGCATTTT.

Of note for this clonotype: A clone one base away is much larger, so this may be a read error. The chain is built from TRBV7-2 and TRBJ1-1; D is unclear. This CDR3 is built from 13 residues. Germline loops: CDR1 SGHTA, CDR2 FQGNSA. CDR3 sequence reads: CASSSILNTGAFF. The CDR3 region has the DNA TGTGCCAGCAGCTCCATTCTGAACACTGGAGCTTTCTTT. Drawing the rest from reference TRBV7-2 and TRBJ1-1, the complete variable domain is GAGVSQSPSNKVTEKGKDVELRCDPISGHTALYWYRQSLGQGLEFLIYFQGNSAPDKSGLPSDRFSAERTGGSVSTLTIQRTQQEDSAVYLCASSSILNTGAFFGQGTRLTVV.

The sample holds many counts of this clonotype. The V call is TRBV28, the J call TRBJ2-7; TRBD2 aligns across 10 bases. J lost 3 bases, V lost 4 bases, and 3 bases had no gene match. Germline values: CDR1 MDHEN, CDR2 SYDVKM. The CDR3 totals 14 residues. The CDR3 region is CASSYLAGVYEQYF. The CDR3 nucleotides read TGTGCCAGCAGTTACCTAGCGGGAGTCTACGAGCAGTACTTC.